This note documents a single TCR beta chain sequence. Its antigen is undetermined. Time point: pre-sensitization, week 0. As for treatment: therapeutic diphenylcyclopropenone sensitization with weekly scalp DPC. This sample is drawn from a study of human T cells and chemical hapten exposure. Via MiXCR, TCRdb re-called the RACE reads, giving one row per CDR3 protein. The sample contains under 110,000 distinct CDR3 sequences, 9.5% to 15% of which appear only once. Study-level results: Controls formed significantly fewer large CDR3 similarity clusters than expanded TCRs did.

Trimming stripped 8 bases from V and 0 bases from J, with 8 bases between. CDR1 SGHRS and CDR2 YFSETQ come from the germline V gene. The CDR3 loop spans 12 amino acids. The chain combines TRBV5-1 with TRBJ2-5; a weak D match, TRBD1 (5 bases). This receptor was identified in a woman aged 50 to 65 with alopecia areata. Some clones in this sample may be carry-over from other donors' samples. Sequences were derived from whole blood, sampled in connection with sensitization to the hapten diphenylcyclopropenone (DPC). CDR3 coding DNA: TGCGCCAGTTACAGGAACCAAGAGACCCAGTACTTC. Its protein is CASYRNQETQYF.